Listed here are 11 T cell receptor beta chains from one sample, sequenced in a study of Ad26.COV2.S vaccination and SARS-CoV-2 variants. Treatment specified: some 20 received Ad26.COV2.S at low or high dose, single or two shots; five or six received placebo; per-sample allocation not given. The samples were gathered on day 63 after the first injection of vaccine or placebo. Sequencing used immunoSEQ multiplex PCR; TCRdb keeps in-frame clones, though not all of them. The sample comprises fewer than 600,000 clones, 70% to 90% of which are singletons, and roughly 1.7% rests with the top ten. This material consisted of peripheral blood, taken in a trial of Ad26.COV2.S vaccine versus placebo. The receptor set was obtained from a person aged 18-60 years who received the Ad26.COV2.S COVID-19 vaccine or a placebo.

The chain links TRBV29-1 to TRBJ1-2; D may be TRBD1 (5 bases). CDR1 and CDR2 (germline): SQVTM, ANQGSEA. The V end was cut by 6 bases, the J end by 4 bases, with 12 bases between. The CDR3 contains 12 residues. The CDR3: CSVSGDGYGYTF. As DNA, the CDR3 is TGCAGCGTATCGGGGGATGGCTATGGCTACACCTTC.

The J gene is TRBJ1-1, the V gene TRBV14; TRBD1 might be the D (6 bases). CDR1 and CDR2 from the germline V gene are SGHDN and FVKESK. CDR3 size: 13 residues. Trimming removed 4 bases at V and 2 bases at J, with 8 bases between. CDR3 sequence: CASSLQGNTEAFF. The CDR3 nucleotides are TGTGCCAGCAGCCTACAGGGAAACACTGAAGCTTTCTTT.

The chain is built from TRBV7-2 and TRBJ1-1; 8 bases are shared with TRBD1. The CDR3 spans 14 residues. Germline loops: CDR1 SGHTA, CDR2 FQGNSA. V gave up 5 bases and J gave up 4 bases; unmatched junction bases: 6. CDR3 bases: TGTGCCAGCAGCCCAGGGGGCGCGAGCACTGAAGCTTTCTTT. Translating it yields CASSPGGASTEAFF. Combining the CDR3 with reference TRBV7-2 and TRBJ1-1 gives the whole variable domain GAGVSQSPSNKVTEKGKDVELRCDPISGHTALYWYRQSLGQGLEFLIYFQGNSAPDKSGLPSDRFSAERTGGSVSTLTIQRTQQEDSAVYLCASSPGGASTEAFFGQGTRLTVV.

V gene TRBV27 combines with J gene TRBJ1-6; 8 bases align to TRBD1. Losses at the gene ends were 7 bases for V and 6 bases for J; bases not matched to a gene: 5. The CDR3 consists of 14 residues. Germline assignment: CDR1 MNHEY and CDR2 SMNVEV (reference sequence). CDR3 sequence reads: CASTPDRANSPLHF. In DNA form, the CDR3 reads TGTGCCAGCACCCCGGACAGGGCTAATTCACCCCTCCACTTT.

This clone showed up just once. The chain recombines TRBV6-5 with TRBJ2-7, with D perhaps matching TRBD2 (6 bases). Germline values: CDR1 MNHEY, CDR2 SVGAGI. There are 14 residues in the CDR3. V was pared by 7 bases and J by 0 bases, with 13 bases between. CDR3 in DNA: TGTGCCAGCAAATTAGCGGCCAGCTCCTACGAGCAGTACTTC. Protein product: CASKLAASSYEQYF.

This sequence joins TRBV6-2 or TRBV6-3 and TRBJ2-7; D call uncertain. V lost 2 bases and J lost 2, with 16 bases in between. The CDR3 has 16 amino acids. Germline V gene lookup returns CDR1 MNHEY and CDR2 SVGEGT. Here the CDR3 DNA reads TGTGCCAGCAGTTACCCTCCCGGTAGGGTTCCCTACGAGCAGTACTTC. Translation gives CASSYPPGRVPYEQYF.

This clone was seen once. The rearrangement links TRBV6-6 to TRBJ1-5, with a weak D call TRBD1 (6 bases). This CDR3 contains 16 residues. Germline V gives CDR1 MNHNY, CDR2 SVGAGI (reference sequence). Trimming pared 4 bases from V and 2 bases from J, leaving 15 bases between. CDR3 loop: CASSWAWGLGNQPQHF. The CDR3 bases are TGTGCCAGCAGTTGGGCTTGGGGGCTGGGCAATCAGCCCCAGCATTTT.

The J gene is TRBJ1-2, the V gene TRBV18, with a weak D call TRBD1 (6 bases). CDR3 length: 13 residues. The ends were cut back, 3 bases at V and 8 bases at J, with 13 bases in the middle. Germline loops: CDR1 KGHSH, CDR2 LQKENI. The DNA of the CDR3 is TGTGCCAGCTCACCGACAGGCCTGGGGGGCTACACCTTC. It translates to CASSPTGLGGYTF.

The chain couples TRBV28 to TRBJ1-6; the D gene is possibly TRBD1 (5 bases). Trimming pared 2 bases from V and 0 bases from J, leaving 8 bases between. Germline V lookup: CDR1 MDHEN, CDR2 SYDVKM. The CDR3 runs to 16 residues. The CDR3 DNA reads TGTGCCAGCAGTTTAGGACACGACTCCTATAATTCACCCCTCCACTTT. This encodes CASSLGHDSYNSPLHF.

The chain joins TRBV5-1 to TRBJ1-4; the match to TRBD1 covers 7 bases. The CDR3 runs to 14 residues. Germline lookup yields CDR1 SGHRS and CDR2 YFSETQ. V shed 1 base, J shed 6 bases, and the junction held 3 bases outside the gene matches. CDR3 nucleotide sequence: TGCGCCAGCAGCTTGCGAGGGGGCGATGAAAAACTGTTTTTT. It specifies CASSLRGGDEKLFF.

This CDR3 reads CASSVNPMQGINYGYTF. The CDR3 DNA sequence: TGTGCCAGCAGCGTCAACCCTATGCAGGGGATAAACTATGGCTACACCTTC. The chain carries TRBV5-4 and TRBJ1-2, with D possibly TRBD1 on 6 matching bases. Trimming pared 4 bases from V and 2 bases from J, leaving 21 bases between. Germline-derived CDR1 and CDR2 are SGHNT and YYREEE (reference sequence). The CDR3 runs to 17 residues.